The 26 T cell receptor beta chains presented below share a single source sample, sequenced in a study of CXCR3-negative and CXCR3-positive naive CD8 T cells. Regarding the study as a whole: Against CXCR3-negative naive cells, CXCR3-positive naive cells showed more hydrophobic TRB CDR3s.

The method, 5' RACE with UMI labels, was used to prepare the TRB cDNA libraries. TCRdb re-called the 5' RACE reads; one entry per CDR3 protein, DNA not given. This table lists roughly 110,000 distinct CDR3 sequences. Their target antigens are unknown. The material sequenced was naive CXCR3+ CD8+ T cells from blood. Subset denoted: CD45RO-CCR7+CD27+CD95- naive CD8+ T cells expressing CXCR3 (TNR3+). Receptor source: a human donor in good health. Some clones in this sample may be carry-over from other donors' samples.

V gene TRBV4-1 combines with J gene TRBJ2-3. CDR3 length equals 15 residues. CDR1 and CDR2 (germline): MGHRA, YSYEKL. The CDR3 is CASSQERRSADTQYF.

V gene TRBV11-3 combines with J gene TRBJ2-7; TCRdb outputs TRBD1, but without DNA this stays unchecked. CDR3 length equals 13 residues. From germline, CDR1 is SGHNT and CDR2 YENEEA. The CDR3 region is CASSLRDSYEQYF. The full variable domain, completed using reference TRBV11-3 and TRBJ2-7, is EAGVVQSPRYKIIEKKQPVAFWCNPISGHNTLYWYLQNLGQGPELLIRYENEEAVDDSQLPKDRFSAERLKGVDSTLKIQPAELGDSAVYLCASSLRDSYEQYFGPGTRLTVT.

The chain recombines TRBV29-1 with TRBJ2-5; TCRdb calls TRBD2, which cannot be checked without DNA. Germline CDR1 SQVTM, CDR2 ANQGSEA. This CDR3 is 15 amino acids long. The CDR3 is CSVGRLAGVQETQYF.

The gene calls are TRBV13 and TRBJ2-7; TCRdb selects TRBD1, and the lack of DNA leaves this call unchecked. The CDR3 extends over 12 amino acids. Per the germline V gene, CDR1 is PRHDT and CDR2 is FYEKMQ (reference sequence). CDR3 protein: CASSRDRVEQYF.

The chain is built from TRBV20-1 and TRBJ2-1; the D gene TCRdb calls, TRBD1, cannot be checked with no DNA. This CDR3 region has 14 residues. Germline V CDR1 and CDR2: DFQATT, SNEGSKA (reference sequence). CDR3 sequence: CSARPYSSYNEQFF.

The chain carries TRBV4-1 and TRBJ2-7. The CDR3 sequence is 14 residues long. Per germline, CDR1 MGHRA and CDR2 YSYEKL. CDR3 in amino acids: CASSQVGSSYEQYF.

V is TRBV4-1 and J is TRBJ2-1. The germline CDR1 and CDR2 sequences are MGHRA and YSYEKL. This CDR3 has 19 amino acids. The CDR3 loop reads CASSQDILTAKSSYNEQFF.

The CDR3 reads CAHRESNQPQHF. This rearrangement joins TRBV7-6 to TRBJ1-5. CDR1 is SGHVS and CDR2 is FNYEAQ in the germline V gene. The CDR3 runs to 12 residues. Based on the CDR3 plus reference TRBV7-6 and TRBJ1-5, the full variable domain is GAGVSQSPRYKVTKRGQDVALRCDPISGHVSLYWYRQALGQGPEFLTYFNYEAQQDKSGLPNDRFSAERPEGSISTLTIQRTEQRDSAMYRCAHRESNQPQHFGDGTRLSIL.

This chain joins TRBV21-1 and TRBJ2-7. TRBV21-1 constitutes a pseudogene. This CDR3 region has 14 residues. CDR3 in amino acids: CASSKIGQLYEQYF.

The rearrangement links TRBV5-1 to TRBJ2-1; TCRdb's D gene call, TRBD2, goes unchecked for lack of DNA. Looked up from germline, CDR1 is SGHRS and CDR2 is YFSETQ. CDR3 length: 14 amino acids. The CDR3 reads CASSTGLGSNEQFF.

This chain's CDR3 is CAAGGLSYNEQFF. The chain carries TRBV7-9 and TRBJ2-1; TCRdb selects TRBD2, and the lack of DNA leaves this call unchecked. Germline V gives CDR1 SEHNR, CDR2 FQNEAQ (reference sequence). The CDR3 is 13 amino acids.

V usage is TRBV27 and J usage is TRBJ2-7; TCRdb calls TRBD1, which cannot be checked without DNA. The CDR3 is made up of 13 amino acids. Germline V gene data show CDR1 as MNHEY and CDR2 as SMNVEV (reference sequence). CDR3 loop: CASSFPGNYEQYF.

This chain connects TRBV11-2 to TRBJ2-1. The CDR3 extends over 14 amino acids. The germline CDR1 and CDR2 sequences are SGHAT and FQNNGV. CDR3 sequence reads: CASSLEPLDNEQFF.

This chain joins TRBV7-9 and TRBJ2-7. The CDR3 spans 16 residues. CDR1 and CDR2 from the germline V gene are SEHNR and FQNEAQ (reference sequence). CDR3 sequence: CASSSVTQRSSYEQYF.

The chain combines TRBV3-1 with TRBJ1-1. CDR1 is LGHDT and CDR2 is YNNKEL in the germline V gene (reference sequence). The length of the CDR3 is 14 residues. The chain's CDR3 is CASSIWEEDTEAFF.

The chain uses TRBV20-1 and TRBJ2-1; TCRdb designates TRBD2, a call that cannot be tested without DNA. CDR1 and CDR2 (germline): DFQATT, SNEGSKA (reference sequence). The CDR3 runs 15 residues. Here the CDR3 reads CSALRRESSYNEQFF.

V usage is TRBV29-1 and J usage is TRBJ2-1; absent DNA, TCRdb's TRBD2 call cannot be checked. The CDR3 totals 14 residues. Germline V gene data show CDR1 as SQVTM and CDR2 as ANQGSEA. The CDR3 loop reads CSVSRAETYNEQFF.

The CDR3 spells CASSLVTARNEKLFF. The V call is TRBV28, the J call TRBJ1-4; TCRdb's assignment of TRBD1 cannot be checked, as there is no DNA. CDR3 length: 15 residues. Germline V gene data show CDR1 as MDHEN and CDR2 as SYDVKM.

The chain uses TRBV27 and TRBJ1-1. The germline V gene encodes CDR1 MNHEY and CDR2 SMNVEV (reference sequence). The CDR3 sequence is 14 residues long. The CDR3 spells CASSLRFGEAEAFF.

The chain is built from TRBV5-6 and TRBJ2-7; the D call from TCRdb, TRBD1, cannot be confirmed without DNA. Germline V gene data show CDR1 as SGHDT and CDR2 as YYEEEE. The CDR3 spans 14 residues. CDR3 loop: CASSFDSYRYEQYF.

This rearrangement joins TRBV12-3 or TRBV12-4 to TRBJ2-5. The CDR3 loop spans 12 amino acids. CDR3 protein: CASSPTAETQYF.

The rearrangement uses TRBV21-1 and TRBJ2-5; TCRdb proposes TRBD2, but this gene call is untestable without DNA. TRBV21-1 is a documented pseudogene. The CDR3 has 16 residues. CDR3 amino acids: CASSSFLAGEGPTQYF.

The genes are TRBV11-2 and TRBJ2-2. Germline CDR1 and CDR2: SGHAT and FQNNGV. The CDR3 totals 14 residues. The CDR3 is CASSNRMNTGELFF.

The chain recombines TRBV28 with TRBJ1-4. The germline CDR1 and CDR2 sequences are MDHEN and SYDVKM. There are 16 residues in the CDR3. CDR3 amino acids: CASNGGSPATNEKLFF.

The V and J genes are TRBV7-9 and TRBJ1-6. CDR1 SEHNR and CDR2 FQNEAQ come from the germline V gene (reference sequence). The CDR3 totals 16 residues. CDR3 sequence reads: CASSSTWSSYNSPLHF.

V usage is TRBV29-1 and J usage is TRBJ2-3. This CDR3 has 14 residues. Germline V gene lookup returns CDR1 SQVTM and CDR2 ANQGSEA. This chain's CDR3 is CSVEDLSSTDTQYF.